This T cell receptor (beta chain) emerged from a study of molecular identifiers for immune sequencing clone quantification (dated by TCRdb to 2017 to 2018). For the wider study: In a replicate experiment, RNA from about 19,000 or 110,000 naive CD8 T cells was split into five aliquots, four of which were sequenced. This methods study benchmarked molecular-identifier clustering-based TCR repertoire sequencing (MIDCIRS) and TCR RNA copy counting, using CD8 T cells to do so. Study-level results and caveats: Modeling gave 3 to 3.5 recovered TCR RNA copies per cell versus 7.5 to 10 by digital PCR, implying about 30% capture efficiency. Even against a background of roughly 1 million naive CD8 T cells, spiked-in Jurkat TCR RNA amounting to a single cell's worth was reported to be detectable. Clones above 20 RNA copies held over 98% of molecules in CMV-specific effector cells but under 1% in naive cells. Identical TCR molecules sharing a barcode could cause highly expanded clone sizes to be underestimated. When barcode sub-clustering was not used, chimeric consensus sequences inflated TCR diversity, with chimeras reaching as high as 47%.

Notes on this clonotype: Its antigen remains unidentified. A much larger clone sits a single nucleotide away, making a read error possible. Likely a read error: the CDR3 ends without its conserved phenylalanine or tryptophan.

Receptors were amplified or captured by PCR. Reads for this sample came from an Illumina MiSeq. The Qiagen AllPrep DNA/RNA kit was used to purify total RNA. Before any analysis, reads coming from multiple sequencing runs of the same library were combined into one pool. The original pipeline was this. Reads were retained only if an exact TCR constant sequence was present, and the retained reads were trimmed to 150 nt and grouped according to their 12-nt molecular barcodes. Within each barcode group, reads were sub-clustered at a 15% Levenshtein threshold, and quality-weighted consensus sequences were built per RNA molecule. Non-functional sequences were excluded, and lower-count sequences lying one edit away from another sequence were also excluded. Based on fitting two negative binomial distributions, any barcode sub-cluster with under 20% of the maximum read count was discarded. The public reads were quality trimmed at Q25 with fastp and then assembled into clones with MiXCR by TCRdb, keeping productive beta chains. Each CDR3 protein gets just one entry, which takes the most common genes and DNA from the rows behind it. V and J calls and clone size were set by TCRdb, not the authors. Within this sample are about 39,000 distinct CDR3 sequences, with about 18% of them counted one time only. Of the sample, roughly 6.6% falls within the top ten clones.

Sequences DFQATT (CDR1) and SNEGSKA (CDR2) are obtained from the germline V gene (reference sequence). The CDR3 extends over 10 residues, inclusive of both ends. Left in the record is the CDR3 DNA by itself, 30 bases read in frame from the first base. V and J lose 8 bases and 5 bases, and a span of 7 bases separates them. Naive CD8 T cells were FACS-sorted as CD8+CD4-CCR7+CD45RA+ on a BD FACSAria II into RLT Plus buffer. Some naive CD8 T cell RNA was split equally between MIDCIRS and a Smart-seq2-style 5'RACE protocol for a sensitivity comparison. Enrichment of CD8 T cells was performed with RosetteSep CD8+ T Cell Enrichment Cocktail and Ficoll-Paque, after which ACK red cell lysis was carried out.

The chain uses TRBV20-1 and TRBJ2-1, with TRBD2 perhaps the D gene, on 6 matching bases. The sample consisted of naive CD8+ T cells from blood, with Jurkat cell RNA spiked in. This specimen's cell subset or site label, interpreted: FACS-sorted CD8+CD4-CCR7+CD45RA+ naive T cells. This clonotype was sampled from a human donor in good health. Some libraries in this study had Jurkat cell RNA spiked in. The base sequence is TGCAGTCCGGGGGACAATGAGCAGTTCCTC. This codes for CSPGDNEQFL.